This T cell receptor (beta chain) is from a study of cytomegalovirus exposure and HLA in healthy donors. Overall study context: The 100 million to 120 million unique TCR beta sequences, from 150 million to 200 million T cells, were found by an earlier analysis. Points from the study as a whole: Across HLA loci, a later analysis found differing TCR association rates, with DRB1 most and HLA-C fewest. Roughly even sequencing depth across donors was the assumption behind the presence/absence analyses. A later analysis showed HLA-associated TCR beta chains outstripping equally common others in clonal expansion.

Turning to this clone: Its antigen is not identified.

The ends were cut back, 2 bases at V and 0 bases at J, with 11 bases in the middle. The CDR3 runs to 15 residues. Germline V lookup: CDR1 SGHDN, CDR2 FVKESK. Amplification used 60 Vbeta primers and 13 Jbeta primers. TCRdb keeps only in-frame clones here, not all; method: immunoSEQ multiplex PCR. The table records around 100,000 clones, around 78% of them present only once. This TCR was recovered from a middle-aged man in good health and CMV-seronegative. The V call is TRBV14, the J call TRBJ2-7; no firm D call. What was sequenced was PBMCs. The CDR3 nucleotides read TGTGCCAGCAGCCAATCGGTGGGCAGCTCCTACGAGCAGTACTTC. This translates into CASSQSVGSSYEQYF.